What follows describes a single T cell receptor (beta chain). Its antigen is unknown. The data belong to a study of CXCR3-negative and CXCR3-positive naive CD8 T cells. Notes on the study in general: CXCR3 levels fell partly with cryopreservation; most assays relied on fresh PBMCs. Compared with CXCR3-negative naive cells, CXCR3-positive naive cells showed more hydrophobic TRB CDR3s.

Sorting was done in triplicate for each CD8+ T cell subset (about 320,000 cells each). Naive CD8+ T cells showed a CD45RO-CCR7+CD27+CD95- phenotype. Looked up from germline, CDR1 is LNHNV and CDR2 is YYDKDF (reference sequence). This CDR3 spans 14 amino acids. The TRB cDNA libraries were prepared by 5' RACE with UMI labels. From the 5' RACE reads, TCRdb lists one entry per CDR3 protein and no DNA. This sample's table reports tens of thousands of distinct CDR3 sequences. Sequencing was performed on naive CXCR3+ CD8+ T cells from blood. Subset: CD45RO-CCR7+CD27+CD95- naive CD8+ T cells expressing CXCR3 (TNR3+). The receptor was derived from a human donor in good health. Some clones in this sample may be carry-over from other donors' samples. V gene TRBV15 combines with J gene TRBJ2-5; TCRdb outputs TRBD1, but without DNA this stays unchecked. This CDR3 reads CATSREGGEETQYF.